This is a list of T cell receptor beta chains from one sample in a study of shared clonotypes between healthy human individuals. Sequenced by immunoSEQ multiplex PCR; TCRdb stores in-frame clones only, minus some. This repertoire shows about 2 million clones, about 95% found once; its top ten account for around 1.1%. The sequenced material came from naive CD8+ T cells sorted from blood. The receptors come from a man between 18 and 29 years old in good health. The CDR3 runs from the conserved cysteine through the conserved F or W. Each record gives: CDR3 protein, CDR3 DNA, J gene, clone size, D gene, V gene. A D gene is named only where the DNA matches it firmly. Where a row states a size, it is once, few, many or the class of an expanded clone; other rows omit it.

cdr3_aa: CASLAGGGENEQFF; cdr3_nt: TGTGCCAGCCTAGCGGGGGGCGGGGAAAATGAGCAGTTCTTC; j_call: TRBJ2-1; clone_size: NA; d_call: TRBD2; v_call: TRBV2
cdr3_aa: CASSWTGGSDTQYF; cdr3_nt: TGTGCCAGCAGTTGGACAGGGGGTTCAGATACGCAGTATTTT; j_call: TRBJ2-3; clone_size: NA; d_call: TRBD1; v_call: TRBV25-1
cdr3_aa: CASSQDPAGSMYQETQYF; cdr3_nt: TGCGCCAGCAGCCAAGATCCCGCGGGGTCTATGTACCAAGAGACCCAGTACTTC; j_call: TRBJ2-5; clone_size: NA; d_call: NA; v_call: TRBV4-1
cdr3_aa: CASSVDPGPSYNEQFF; cdr3_nt: TGTGCCAGCAGCGTAGACCCCGGTCCTTCCTACAATGAGCAGTTCTTC; j_call: TRBJ2-1; clone_size: NA; d_call: NA; v_call: TRBV9
cdr3_aa: CASSEDGGGRGYDQPQHF; cdr3_nt: TGTGCCAGCAGTGAAGACGGGGGAGGCAGGGGATACGATCAGCCCCAGCATTTT; j_call: TRBJ1-5; clone_size: NA; d_call: NA; v_call: TRBV6-1
cdr3_aa: CASSMGDRERTGELFF; cdr3_nt: TGTGCCAGCAGCATGGGGGACAGGGAACGGACCGGGGAGCTGTTTTTT; j_call: TRBJ2-2; clone_size: NA; d_call: TRBD1; v_call: TRBV9
cdr3_aa: CASSTDSKYNEQFF; cdr3_nt: TGTGCCAGTAGTACGGACAGCAAATACAATGAGCAGTTCTTC; j_call: TRBJ2-1; clone_size: NA; d_call: NA; v_call: TRBV19
cdr3_aa: CASSSRTDSGNTIYF; cdr3_nt: TGTGCCAGCAGTTCCAGGACCGACTCTGGAAACACCATATATTTT; j_call: TRBJ1-3; clone_size: NA; d_call: NA; v_call: TRBV13
cdr3_aa: CASSYSVDGGGYTF; cdr3_nt: TGTGCCAGCAGTTACTCGGTCGATGGCGGGGGCTACACCTTC; j_call: TRBJ1-2; clone_size: once; d_call: NA; v_call: TRBV6-5
cdr3_aa: CASSFSRTYEQYF; cdr3_nt: TGTGCCAGCAGCTTCTCTCGGACCTACGAGCAGTACTTC; j_call: TRBJ2-7; clone_size: NA; d_call: NA; v_call: TRBV11-2
cdr3_aa: CASSLAGIGGSYEQYF; cdr3_nt: TGCGCCAGCAGCTTGGCTGGGATTGGGGGATCCTACGAGCAGTACTTC; j_call: TRBJ2-7; clone_size: NA; d_call: NA; v_call: TRBV5-1
cdr3_aa: CASSPGVLQPQHF; cdr3_nt: TGTGCCAGCAGCCCGGGAGTCCTCCAGCCCCAGCATTTT; j_call: TRBJ1-5; clone_size: once; d_call: NA; v_call: TRBV7-9
cdr3_aa: CASSFLGEGRGTQYF; cdr3_nt: TGTGCCAGCAGTTTTCTCGGGGAGGGCCGCGGGACCCAGTACTTC; j_call: TRBJ2-5; clone_size: NA; d_call: TRBD2; v_call: TRBV27
cdr3_aa: CASSQVGTGDYEQYF; cdr3_nt: TGCGCCAGCAGCCAAGTTGGGACAGGCGACTACGAGCAGTACTTC; j_call: TRBJ2-7; clone_size: NA; d_call: TRBD1; v_call: TRBV4-1
cdr3_aa: CASSPLLADEQFF; cdr3_nt: TGTGCCAGCAGTCCACTACTAGCCGATGAGCAGTTCTTC; j_call: TRBJ2-1; clone_size: NA; d_call: NA; v_call: TRBV27
cdr3_aa: CASSVEGGGYGYTF; cdr3_nt: TGTGCCAGCAGTGTGGAGGGGGGCGGCTATGGCTACACCTTC; j_call: TRBJ1-2; clone_size: NA; d_call: NA; v_call: TRBV6-4
cdr3_aa: CASREDRTKETQYF; cdr3_nt: TGTGCCAGCAGAGAGGACAGAACTAAAGAGACCCAGTACTTC; j_call: TRBJ2-5; clone_size: NA; d_call: NA; v_call: TRBV7-9
cdr3_aa: CASSEELAGGEQYF; cdr3_nt: TGTGCCAGCAGTGAAGAGTTGGCAGGGGGAGAGCAGTACTTC; j_call: TRBJ2-7; clone_size: NA; d_call: TRBD1; v_call: TRBV2
cdr3_aa: CASSLGTGLKQYF; cdr3_nt: TGTGCCAGCAGTTTGGGGACAGGGTTAAAGCAGTACTTC; j_call: TRBJ2-7; clone_size: NA; d_call: TRBD1; v_call: TRBV27
cdr3_aa: CASSHDRGETQYF; cdr3_nt: TGTGCCAGCAGCCACGACAGGGGTGAGACCCAGTACTTC; j_call: TRBJ2-5; clone_size: NA; d_call: TRBD1; v_call: TRBV7-6
cdr3_aa: CASSLGSYEQYF; cdr3_nt: TGCGCCAGCAGCCTGGGTTCCTACGAGCAGTACTTC; j_call: TRBJ2-7; clone_size: NA; d_call: NA; v_call: TRBV10-2
cdr3_aa: CASSHQGGGEAQYF; cdr3_nt: TGTGCCAGCAGTCACCAGGGCGGGGGTGAGGCCCAGTACTTC; j_call: TRBJ2-5; clone_size: NA; d_call: TRBD2; v_call: TRBV28
cdr3_aa: CASSPSVAAIPKEKLFF; cdr3_nt: TGTGCCAGCTCACCATCGGTAGCAGCGATACCGAAAGAAAAACTGTTTTTT; j_call: TRBJ1-4; clone_size: NA; d_call: NA; v_call: TRBV18
cdr3_aa: CASSFSGRGFIYEQYF; cdr3_nt: TGTGCCAGCAGTTTTAGCGGGAGGGGATTCATCTACGAGCAGTACTTC; j_call: TRBJ2-7; clone_size: NA; d_call: TRBD2; v_call: TRBV27
cdr3_aa: CAWSLWTSHYEQYF; cdr3_nt: NA; j_call: TRBJ2-7; clone_size: once; d_call: NA; v_call: TRBV30
cdr3_aa: CASSQPGGDTEAFF; cdr3_nt: TGTGCCAGCAGTCAACCGGGTGGTGACACTGAAGCTTTCTTT; j_call: TRBJ1-1; clone_size: NA; d_call: NA; v_call: TRBV6-6
cdr3_aa: CASSLNLAGGQNEQFF; cdr3_nt: TGTGCCAGCAGCCTAAATCTAGCGGGGGGTCAAAATGAGCAGTTCTTC; j_call: TRBJ2-1; clone_size: NA; d_call: TRBD2; v_call: TRBV7-3
cdr3_aa: CASSVGQGLSYEQYF; cdr3_nt: TGTGCCAGCAGCGTGGGACAGGGCCTCTCCTACGAGCAGTACTTC; j_call: TRBJ2-7; clone_size: NA; d_call: TRBD1; v_call: TRBV9
cdr3_aa: CASSLVGDTDTQYF; cdr3_nt: TGTGCCAGCAGTCTTGTGGGGGACACAGATACGCAGTATTTT; j_call: TRBJ2-3; clone_size: NA; d_call: NA; v_call: TRBV28
cdr3_aa: CASSGLATSTDTQYF; cdr3_nt: TGTGCCAGCAGTGGACTAGCGACTAGCACAGATACGCAGTATTTT; j_call: TRBJ2-3; clone_size: NA; d_call: TRBD2; v_call: TRBV2
cdr3_aa: CASSLASTTSGSSYNEQFF; cdr3_nt: TGTGCCAGCAGCTTAGCTTCTACCACTAGCGGGAGCTCCTACAATGAGCAGTTCTTC; j_call: TRBJ2-1; clone_size: NA; d_call: TRBD2; v_call: TRBV7-9